A single sample gave rise to the 23 T cell receptor beta chains below, sequenced in a study of glioma-infiltrating T cells. Amplification of TCR alpha and beta CDR3 regions from RNA used iRepertoire nested multiplex PCR. TCRdb passed the multiplex PCR reads through MiXCR, listing each CDR3 protein once. The sample includes about 210,000 distinct CDR3 sequences, roughly a third of them seen just once. The sequencing input was glioma tissue, nonneoplastic brain tissue, or PBMCs (not recorded which). The source of these receptors is a human donor with low-grade glioma or glioblastoma, undergoing nonglioma brain surgery, or in good health (not recorded which).

In its sample, this clonotype was seen many times. The chain links TRBV20-1 to TRBJ2-7, with TRBD1 as a possible D gene (6 bases). Germline CDR1 DFQATT, CDR2 SNEGSKA (reference sequence). The CDR3 loop spans 13 amino acids. V was shortened by 0 bases and J by 4 bases, with 10 bases between the two germline ends. The chain's CDR3 is CSARDTGLYEQYF. DNA of the CDR3: TGCAGTGCTAGAGATACAGGGTTGTACGAGCAGTACTTC.

This clonotype was counted at least ten times. This rearrangement joins TRBV19 to TRBJ2-7; 7 nucleotides agree with TRBD2. The CDR3 runs to 13 residues. V shed 9 bases, J shed 6 bases, and the junction held 11 bases outside the gene matches. Germline-derived CDR1 and CDR2 are LNHDA and SQIVND (reference sequence). This chain's CDR3 is CASGGTLRGEQYF. CDR3 in DNA: TGTGCCAGCGGGGGGACTCTACGAGGCGAGCAGTACTTC.

At least ten counts were recorded for this clonotype. The chain links TRBV2 to TRBJ2-5; no clear D gene. Trimming removed 7 bases from V and 3 bases from J, with 9 bases in between. Germline loops: CDR1 SNHLY, CDR2 FYNNEI. This CDR3 region has 12 residues. The chain's CDR3 is CASTRSEETQYF. The CDR3 DNA reads TGTGCCAGCACACGGTCCGAAGAGACCCAGTACTTC.

The chain couples TRBV7-3 to TRBJ2-1; D not resolved. Trimming took off 4 bases at V and 9 bases at J, with 13 bases between the two ends. The germline V gene has CDR1 SGHTA and CDR2 FQGTGA. There are 13 residues in the CDR3. CDR3 DNA sequence: TGTGCCAGCAGCTACCTGGACGTTGGTGAGCAGTTCTTC. Translating gives CASSYLDVGEQFF.

This clonotype was counted at least ten times. V and J are TRBV27 and TRBJ2-1; D is undetermined. The ends were cut back, 4 bases at V and 10 bases at J, with 8 bases in the middle. Germline V gives CDR1 MNHEY, CDR2 SMNVEV (reference sequence). The CDR3 extends over 11 amino acids. The CDR3 DNA sequence: TGTGCCAGCAGTTACCGGTTCGAGCAGTTCTTC. This translates into CASSYRFEQFF.

This clonotype appeared many times. The chain uses TRBV7-9 and TRBJ1-6; D may be TRBD1 (5 bases). The CDR3 spans 15 residues. Trimming removed 1 base at V and 6 bases at J, with 10 bases between. Germline-derived CDR1 and CDR2 are SEHNR and FQNEAQ (reference sequence). The CDR3 coding sequence is TGTGCCAGCAGCTTAGGAGCGGGGCTTAATTCACCCCTCCACTTT. Translating it yields CASSLGAGLNSPLHF.

This clonotype was seen many times. The chain uses TRBV5-4 and TRBJ1-1; unclear D gene. The CDR3 runs to 12 residues. Germline CDR1 and CDR2: SGHNT and YYREEE (reference sequence). Trimming pared 1 base from V and 6 bases from J, leaving 7 bases between. CDR3 residues: CASSLLPPEAFF. As DNA, the CDR3 is TGTGCCAGCAGCTTGTTGCCTCCTGAAGCTTTCTTT.

This clonotype occurred many times. This chain connects TRBV7-6 to TRBJ2-1; TRBD2 matches 8 bases. This CDR3 spans 16 amino acids. V shed 1 base and J 5 bases; nucleotides not matched to a gene: 7. Germline loops: CDR1 SGHVS, CDR2 FNYEAQ. Here the CDR3 DNA reads TGTGCCAGCAGCTTAGAGGGCGGGAGGTACGACAATGAGCAGTTCTTC. Amino acid sequence: CASSLEGGRYDNEQFF.

Note on this clonotype: This clone may be a read error of a much larger clone one base away. This chain uses TRBV2 with TRBJ2-1, with 9 bases matching TRBD2. CDR1 and CDR2 from the germline V gene are SNHLY and FYNNEI. The CDR3 is made up of 14 amino acids. Here the CDR3 reads CASSWREGYNDQFF. The CDR3 region has the DNA TGTGCCAGCTCTTGGCGGGAGGGCTACAATGATCAGTTCTTC.

This clonotype was picked up a small number of times. The chain joins TRBV5-1 to TRBJ2-3, with D maybe TRBD2 (6 bases). V was pared by 4 bases and J by 2 bases, with 14 bases between. The CDR3 contains 15 residues. The germline gives CDR1 SGHRS, CDR2 YFSETQ. CDR3 amino acids: CASSVGSGHTDTQYF. The CDR3 DNA is TGCGCCAGCAGCGTGGGTAGCGGACACACAGATACGCAGTATTTT. The full variable domain, with the rest looked up from reference TRBV5-1 and TRBJ2-3, is KAGVTQTPRYLIKTRGQQVTLSCSPISGHRSVSWYQQTPGQGLQFLFEYFSETQRNKGNFPGRFSGRQFSNSRSEMNVSTLELGDSALYLCASSVGSGHTDTQYFGPGTRLTVL.

This sequence joins TRBV29-1 and TRBJ2-7; the D is unclear. Germline CDR1 and CDR2: SQVTM and ANQGSEA. V was cut by 4 bases and J by 1 base, with 8 bases left in between. The CDR3 covers 12 residues. The CDR3 spells CSVVVGSYEQYF. CDR3 nucleotides: TGCAGCGTTGTCGTCGGATCCTACGAGCAGTACTTC.

This clonotype was detected only a few times. V usage is TRBV5-1 and J usage is TRBJ2-4; D gene uncertain. The V gene lost 0 bases and the J gene lost 5 bases, with 12 bases spanning the gap. Germline V gene sequence: CDR1 SGHRS, CDR2 YFSETQ. CDR3 length equals 15 residues. The CDR3 DNA reads TGCGCCAGCAGCTTGGGACGGCTAACGGAAAACATTCAGTACTTC. Protein product: CASSLGRLTENIQYF.

This chain joins TRBV30 and TRBJ2-1, with TRBD2 matching 9 bases. The CDR3 loop spans 15 amino acids. Losses at the gene ends were 4 bases for V and 6 bases for J; bases not matched to a gene: 10. CDR1 and CDR2 (germline): GTSNPN, SVGIG (reference sequence). The CDR3 sequence is CAWITPLAGANEQFF. In nucleotides, the CDR3 is TGTGCCTGGATCACCCCTTTAGCGGGGGCCAATGAGCAGTTCTTC. Supplemented by reference TRBV30 and TRBJ2-1, the full variable domain reads SQTIHQWPATLVQPVGSPLSLECTVEGTSNPNLYWYRQAAGRGLQLLFYSVGIGQISSEVPQNLSASRPQDRQFILSSKKLLLSDSGFYLCAWITPLAGANEQFFGPGTRLTVL.

The table lists this clonotype with many counts. V is TRBV7-7 and J is TRBJ2-7, with D possibly TRBD2 on 5 matching bases. This CDR3 comprises 11 residues. The germline V gene has CDR1 SSHAT and CDR2 FNYEAQ (reference sequence). DNA of the CDR3: TGTGCTAGCCTTGGGGAGTACGAGCAGTACTTC. This translates into CASLGEYEQYF.

Many counts were recorded for this clonotype. This sequence joins TRBV27 and TRBJ1-3; D is possibly TRBD1 (6 bases). V shed 6 bases and J shed 0 bases, with 12 bases lying between them. CDR1 is MNHEY, CDR2 SMNVEV, per germline (reference sequence). This CDR3 contains 15 residues. This CDR3 reads CASRRDTDSGNTIYF. In DNA form, the CDR3 reads TGTGCCAGCAGGAGGGACACAGACTCTGGAAACACCATATATTTT.

The table lists this clonotype with many counts. The rearrangement uses TRBV15 and TRBJ2-1, with D unresolved. Per the germline V gene, CDR1 is LNHNV and CDR2 is YYDKDF (reference sequence). V was clipped by 3 bases and J by 0 bases, with 12 bases between them. This CDR3 has 16 amino acids. The CDR3 spells CATSSALLSSYNEQFF. CDR3 DNA: TGTGCCACCAGCAGTGCTCTCCTGAGCTCCTACAATGAGCAGTTCTTC.

Of note for this clonotype: A read error may explain this, as a much larger clone is one base away. The chain couples TRBV6-1 to TRBJ2-1, with D perhaps TRBD1 or TRBD2 (5 bases each). Germline CDR1 and CDR2: MNHNS and SASEGT. This CDR3 is 16 amino acids long. V lost 3 bases and J lost 6, with 18 bases in between. In DNA, the CDR3 is TGTGCCAGCAGTGATGGTATCAGAGGGACCCCCAATGAGCAGTTCTTC. Translated: CASSDGIRGTPNEQFF.

This clonotype was observed at least ten times. Written as DNA, the CDR3 is TGTGCCAGCAGTTTGGGACAAACCGCGGGTACGCAGTATTTT. This sequence encodes CASSLGQTAGTQYF. The genes are TRBV28 and TRBJ2-5, with D perhaps matching TRBD1 (6 bases). The better agreement between TRBJ2-3 and the DNA end casts doubt on the J call. This CDR3 has 14 amino acids. Germline V gene data show CDR1 as MDHEN and CDR2 as SYDVKM.

Ten or more counts support this clonotype. The chain couples TRBV27 to TRBJ2-7, with D perhaps TRBD1 or TRBD2 (6 bases each). With 7 bases removed from V and 0 bases from J, the gap between germline ends came to 16 bases. Germline CDR1 reads MNHEY; CDR2 reads SMNVEV (reference sequence). The CDR3 runs to 15 residues. CDR3 sequence reads: CASILRGESSYEQYF. In DNA, the CDR3 is TGTGCCAGCATTCTAAGGGGGGAGAGCTCCTACGAGCAGTACTTC.

This clonotype was counted at least ten times. The chain combines TRBV15 with TRBJ2-3; 10 nucleotides line up with TRBD2. The CDR3 is made up of 17 amino acids. J gave up 4 bases and V 2 bases, and 9 bases lay outside the gene matches. Germline loops: CDR1 LNHNV, CDR2 YYDKDF (reference sequence). The CDR3 coding sequence is TGTGCCACCAGCAGACCGGGACTAGCGACCGGGCCAGATACGCAGTATTTT. This encodes CATSRPGLATGPDTQYF. The variable domain in full, with the rest retrieved from reference TRBV15 and TRBJ2-3, is DAMVIQNPRYQVTQFGKPVTLSCSQTLNHNVMYWYQQKSSQAPKLLFHYYDKDFNNEADTPDNFQSRRPNTSFCFLDIRSPGLGDTAMYLCATSRPGLATGPDTQYFGPGTRLTVL.

CDR3 in DNA: TGTGCCAGCAGCTTGGCAGGGGCTAATCGCAATGAGCAGTTCTTC. Translated, it gives CASSLAGANRNEQFF. V and J are TRBV5-4 and TRBJ2-1, with a weak D call TRBD1 (6 bases). Trimming removed 0 bases at V and 6 bases at J, with 13 bases between. The CDR3 consists of 15 residues. Germline loops: CDR1 SGHNT, CDR2 YYREEE (reference sequence). The whole variable domain, remainder taken from reference TRBV5-4 and TRBJ2-1, is ETGVTQSPTHLIKTRGQQVTLRCSSQSGHNTVSWYQQALGQGPQFIFQYYREEENGRGNFPPRFSGLQFPNYSSELNVNALELDDSALYLCASSLAGANRNEQFFGPGTRLTVL.

This clonotype has at least ten counts. The V gene is TRBV7-8, the J gene TRBJ2-1; D ambiguous. V lost 2 bases to trimming and J lost 9 bases, with 11 bases between them. This CDR3 contains 13 residues. Germline V gives CDR1 SGHVS, CDR2 FQNEAQ. The CDR3 loop is CASSLNLRVEQFF. The DNA of the CDR3 is TGTGCCAGCAGCTTAAATTTACGCGTTGAGCAGTTCTTC. Drawing the rest from reference TRBV7-8 and TRBJ2-1, the complete variable domain is GAGVSQSPRYKVAKRGQDVALRCDPISGHVSLFWYQQALGQGPEFLTYFQNEAQLDKSGLPSDRFFAERPEGSVSTLKIQRTQQEDSAVYLCASSLNLRVEQFFGPGTRLTVL.

This clonotype was recorded many times. This chain links TRBV6-2 or TRBV6-3 with TRBJ1-1; D may be TRBD1 (5 bases). The germline V and J ends were trimmed by 2 bases and 11 bases, with 9 bases remaining between them. Germline V gene data show CDR1 as MNHEY and CDR2 as SVGEGT. This CDR3 is 11 amino acids long. The CDR3 sequence is CASSYRGDAFF. In nucleotides, the CDR3 is TGTGCCAGCAGTTACAGGGGAGACGCTTTCTTT.